The 17 T cell receptor beta chains below were found in one sample sequenced in a study of blood T cell repertoires in COVID-19. The method was immunoSEQ multiplex PCR; TCRdb's version includes in-frame clones alone and lacks a portion of them. The repertoire includes about 170,000 clones, approximately 86% of them detected once, and around 0.5% sits in the top ten. Input material: peripheral blood. These receptors were collected from a man aged 55 to 70 with COVID-19, enrolled during active disease.

This clone showed up just once. The CDR3 nucleotides are TGTGCCAGCTCACCCCAAACTCTTGACAGGAACACTGAAGCTTTCTTT. Residues: CASSPQTLDRNTEAFF. This sequence joins TRBV18 and TRBJ1-1; D is perhaps TRBD1 (5 bases). This CDR3 is 16 amino acids long. V was trimmed by 3 bases and J by 1 base, leaving 15 bases between them. From germline, CDR1 is KGHSH and CDR2 LQKENI.

The chain is built from TRBV11-2 and TRBJ2-1; 11 positions match TRBD2. CDR1 is SGHAT, CDR2 FQNNGV, per germline. The CDR3 is 16 residues long. Germline trimming cut 7 bases from V and 7 bases from J; bases unmatched to any gene: 12. In DNA, the CDR3 is TGTGCCAGCAAAGTTACACTAGCGGGAGTAGGGAATGAGCAGTTCTTC. Translation gives CASKVTLAGVGNEQFF.

This chain connects TRBV19 to TRBJ1-3; possible D gene TRBD1, 6 bases. V dropped 4 bases and J dropped 4 bases, with 11 bases sitting between them. Per germline, CDR1 LNHDA and CDR2 SQIVND (reference sequence). CDR3 length equals 14 residues. The CDR3 region has the DNA TGTGCCAGTAGTAGACAGGCAACCGGAAACACCATATATTTT. It translates to CASSRQATGNTIYF.

The chain joins TRBV7-2 to TRBJ1-2, with TRBD1 matching over 9 bases. This CDR3 is built from 16 residues. V was clipped by 6 bases and J by 1 base; unmatched bases: 9. From germline, CDR1 is SGHTA and CDR2 FQGNSA. DNA of the CDR3: TGTGCCAGCAGTATTCTTGGGACAGGGCATAACTATGGCTACACCTTC. It yields the protein CASSILGTGHNYGYTF.

This chain connects TRBV29-1 to TRBJ2-2; D is uncertain. The CDR3 totals 13 residues. Germline CDR1 and CDR2: SQVTM and ANQGSEA. V was pared by 3 bases and J by 2 bases, with 7 bases between. The CDR3 DNA reads TGCAGCGTTGAGGCCAGAAACACCGGGGAGCTGTTTTTT. As protein: CSVEARNTGELFF.

The J gene is TRBJ1-5, the V gene TRBV4-3; D may be TRBD1 (5 bases). In germline, CDR1 is LGHNA, CDR2 YSLEER. This CDR3 is 16 amino acids long. Trimming left V 0 bases short and J 2 bases short, with 11 bases between. CDR3 nucleotides: TGCGCCAGCAGCCAAGATCACAGGTCCGGCAATCAGCCCCAGCATTTT. Its translation: CASSQDHRSGNQPQHF.

This chain joins TRBV30 and TRBJ2-3; possibly TRBD1 for D (6 bases). Germline loops: CDR1 GTSNPN, CDR2 SVGIG (reference sequence). The CDR3 sequence is 13 residues long. V gave up 0 bases and J gave up 4 bases, with 8 bases separating them. CDR3 region: CAWSVQGSDTQYF. CDR3 nucleotides: TGTGCCTGGAGTGTACAGGGATCAGATACGCAGTATTTT.

The chain uses TRBV30 and TRBJ2-1; the match to TRBD2 covers 8 bases. Germline values: CDR1 GTSNPN, CDR2 SVGIG (reference sequence). The trim removed 3 bases at V and 4 bases at J, leaving 5 bases unmatched. CDR3 length equals 14 residues. The CDR3 nucleotides are TGTGCCTGGAGGCGCAGCGGGAGTTACAATGAGCAGTTCTTC. Its translation is CAWRRSGSYNEQFF.

V and J are TRBV6-1 and TRBJ2-1; D possibly corresponds to TRBD1 (6 bases). CDR3 length: 15 amino acids. Looked up from germline, CDR1 is MNHNS and CDR2 is SASEGT. V was shortened by 3 bases and J by 4 bases, with 13 bases between the two germline ends. DNA of the CDR3: TGTGCCAGCAGTGAGTCTGGGGGCCTTTACAATGAGCAGTTCTTC. This translates into CASSESGGLYNEQFF.

The rearrangement joins TRBV5-6 to TRBJ1-6, with 7 bases lining up with TRBD1. This CDR3 spans 15 amino acids. With 3 bases clipped from V and 6 bases from J, the junction kept 6 bases outside the gene matches. CDR1 and CDR2 from the germline V gene are SGHDT and YYEEEE. The CDR3 sequence: CASSSWDRINSPLHF. As DNA, the CDR3 is TGTGCCAGCAGCTCCTGGGACAGAATTAATTCACCCCTCCACTTT.

V and J are TRBV7-9 and TRBJ2-1, with D possibly being TRBD1 (5 bases). The CDR3 is 14 residues long. Trimming stripped 3 bases from V and 8 bases from J, with 14 bases between. Germline V gives CDR1 SEHNR, CDR2 FQNEAQ (reference sequence). The CDR3 protein is CASSLSYRGYEQFF. In DNA form, the CDR3 reads TGTGCCAGCAGCTTGTCCTATAGGGGCTATGAGCAGTTCTTC.

V usage is TRBV30 and J usage is TRBJ2-2; D may be TRBD1 (6 bases). CDR3 size: 14 residues. Germline assignment: CDR1 GTSNPN and CDR2 SVGIG (reference sequence). Trimming removed 4 bases from V and 1 base from J, with 10 bases in between. The CDR3 DNA follows: TGTGCCTGGACCCCGGGACAGAACACCGGGGAGCTGTTTTTT. Its protein product is CAWTPGQNTGELFF.

The rearrangement uses TRBV19 and TRBJ2-2; TRBD1 matches 8 bases. Germline V gene data show CDR1 as LNHDA and CDR2 as SQIVND (reference sequence). V shed 6 bases, J shed 5 bases, and the junction held 8 bases outside the gene matches. The CDR3 sequence is 15 residues long. The CDR3 DNA is TGTGCCAGTAGGTCACAGGGGGGTGGAACCGGGGAGCTGTTTTTT. Encoded protein: CASRSQGGGTGELFF.

The V call is TRBV18, the J call TRBJ2-5; tentatively, D is TRBD1 (6 bases). Germline lookup yields CDR1 KGHSH and CDR2 LQKENI. This CDR3 spans 15 amino acids. V gave up 3 bases and J gave up 4 bases, with 15 bases separating them. CDR3: CASSPRQLQGETQYF. For the CDR3, the DNA is TGTGCCAGCTCACCGAGACAGTTACAGGGAGAGACCCAGTACTTC.

The chain has TRBV28 and TRBJ2-1, with D perhaps matching TRBD2 (7 bases). This CDR3 has 14 amino acids. Looked up from germline, CDR1 is MDHEN and CDR2 is SYDVKM. The ends were cut back, 10 bases at V and 4 bases at J, with 17 bases in the middle. The DNA of the CDR3 is TGTGCCACCCGTAAGGGGGGGAATTACAATGAGCAGTTCTTC. Amino acids: CATRKGGNYNEQFF.

This rearrangement joins TRBV19 to TRBJ1-1, with D perhaps TRBD1 (6 bases). The CDR3 is 13 residues long. The V and J ends lost 7 bases and 5 bases respectively, with 14 bases between them. The germline V gene has CDR1 LNHDA and CDR2 SQIVND (reference sequence). This chain's CDR3 is CASKQGRGTEAFF. CDR3 sequence (DNA): TGTGCCAGTAAACAGGGAAGGGGAACTGAAGCTTTCTTT.

The chain couples TRBV5-1 to TRBJ2-1, with 10 bases matching TRBD2. This CDR3 is 17 amino acids long. The J segment lost 3 bases and the V segment lost 2 bases, leaving 8 bases of the junction unmatched. CDR1 and CDR2 from the germline V gene are SGHRS and YFSETQ. The CDR3 spells CASSLPPPSGSYNEQFF. Written as DNA, the CDR3 is TGCGCCAGCAGCTTACCCCCCCCTAGCGGGAGCTACAATGAGCAGTTCTTC.